This T cell receptor (beta chain) derives from a study of cytomegalovirus exposure and HLA in healthy donors. Researchers ran the PCR with 60 Vbeta and 13 Jbeta primers. Method: immunoSEQ multiplex PCR; TCRdb's copy keeps in-frame clones and lacks some. This sample has about 120,000 clones; about 59% occur once, and the top ten carry roughly 9.7%. The junction had 0 bases not matched to a gene; V was cut back by 0 bases and J by 0 bases. The CDR3 length is 15 residues. Germline V gene sequence: CDR1 MNHEY, CDR2 SVGAGI. This clone is categorized as medium-sized. The same CDR3 also results from other DNA sequences found in this sample.

The rearrangement joins TRBV6-5 to TRBJ2-7; 9 nucleotides match TRBD1. The sequenced sample was PBMCs. This receptor was identified in a woman in her thirties or forties in good health and CMV-seropositive. In DNA, the CDR3 is TGTGCCAGCAGTTACTCGACAGGGGGCTCCTACGAGCAGTACTTC. It is translated as CASSYSTGGSYEQYF.